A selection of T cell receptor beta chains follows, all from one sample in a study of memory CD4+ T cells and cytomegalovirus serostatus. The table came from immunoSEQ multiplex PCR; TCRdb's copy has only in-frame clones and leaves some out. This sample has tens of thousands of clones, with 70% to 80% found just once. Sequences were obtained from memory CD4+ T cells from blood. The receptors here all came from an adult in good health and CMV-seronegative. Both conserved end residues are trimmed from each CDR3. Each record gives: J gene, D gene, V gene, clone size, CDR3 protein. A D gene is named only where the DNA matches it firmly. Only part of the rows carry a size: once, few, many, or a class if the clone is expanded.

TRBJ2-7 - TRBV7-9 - ASSLGQSFDEQY
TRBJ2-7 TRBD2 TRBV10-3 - AISESAGADEQY
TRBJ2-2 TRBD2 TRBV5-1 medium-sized ASSLIASGTGELF
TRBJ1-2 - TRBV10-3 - AISEFLQGNYGYT
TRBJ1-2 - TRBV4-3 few ASSQDLGDGYT
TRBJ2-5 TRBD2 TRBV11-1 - ASSPASGRPGQEETQY
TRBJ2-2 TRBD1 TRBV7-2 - ASSLQGANTGELF
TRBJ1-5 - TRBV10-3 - AISGGDNQPQH
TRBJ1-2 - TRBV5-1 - ASSWGHGYT
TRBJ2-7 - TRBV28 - ASSLSGQHYEQY
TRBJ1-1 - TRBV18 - ASSLPKFGNRVSEAF
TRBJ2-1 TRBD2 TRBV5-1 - ASSRTSGRDEQF
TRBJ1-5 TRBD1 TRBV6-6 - ASSYLDRGQPQH
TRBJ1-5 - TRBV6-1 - ASSESGAQH
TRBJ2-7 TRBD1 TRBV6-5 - ASSPDRGRYGQY
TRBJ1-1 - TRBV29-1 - SARRFGTEREAF
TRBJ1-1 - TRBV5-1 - ASSLGVNTEAF
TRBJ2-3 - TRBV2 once ASRYRQGGLDTQY
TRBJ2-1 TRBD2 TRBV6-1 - ASSERSLAGNNEQF
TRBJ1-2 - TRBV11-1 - ASSLIMWGYT
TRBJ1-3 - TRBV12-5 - ASATDSSGNTIY
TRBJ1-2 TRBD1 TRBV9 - ASSVATGAADLNYGYT
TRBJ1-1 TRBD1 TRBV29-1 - SVTTGGLTEAF
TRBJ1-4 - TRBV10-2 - ASSEQTGEKLF
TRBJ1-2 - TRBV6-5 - ASSYRQTNYGYT
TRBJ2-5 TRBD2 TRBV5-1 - ASSVVAGAETQY
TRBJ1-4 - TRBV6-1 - ASSGPRARDEKLF
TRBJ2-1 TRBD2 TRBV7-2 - ASSLGSSGSYNEQF
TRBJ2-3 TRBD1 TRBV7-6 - ASSTRDRPTDTQY
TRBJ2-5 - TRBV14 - ASSQGGIRETQY
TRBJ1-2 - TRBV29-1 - SVEGGGATRYGYT
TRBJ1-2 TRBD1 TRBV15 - ATTNGQGTPLNYGYT
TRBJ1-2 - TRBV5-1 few ASRPGGIYGYT
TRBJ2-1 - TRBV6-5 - ASSYPRGREQF
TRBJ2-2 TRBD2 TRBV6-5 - AVGTSGAGELF
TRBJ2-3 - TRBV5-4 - ASSLASHTDTQY
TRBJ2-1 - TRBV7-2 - ASSLVSQPVYNEQF
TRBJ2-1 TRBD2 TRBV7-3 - ASSPIGLAGGSSYNEQF
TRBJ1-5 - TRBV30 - AWSVRRNQPQH
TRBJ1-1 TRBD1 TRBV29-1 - SAQGQGLTEAF
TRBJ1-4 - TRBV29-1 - SVFSGSANEKLF
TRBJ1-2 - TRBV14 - ASSRWDRGNYGYT
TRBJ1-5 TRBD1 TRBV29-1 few SAGGSVNQPQH
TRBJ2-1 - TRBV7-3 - ASSLGPDNEQF
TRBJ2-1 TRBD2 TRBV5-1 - ASSTLAGSWLNEQF
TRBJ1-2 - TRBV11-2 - ASSTDRNYGYT
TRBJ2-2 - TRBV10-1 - ASTNPGGGELF
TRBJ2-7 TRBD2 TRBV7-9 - ASGGGRGNEQY
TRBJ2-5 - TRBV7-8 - ASSGGVRGETQY
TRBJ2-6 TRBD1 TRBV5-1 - ASSFTGGAGANVLT
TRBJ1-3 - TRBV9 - ASSESAGTASGNTIY
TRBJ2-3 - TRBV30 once AWRSGPSTDTQY
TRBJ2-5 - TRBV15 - ATSRGGRETQY
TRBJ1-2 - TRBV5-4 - ASSLGLGATGGYT
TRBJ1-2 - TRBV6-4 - ASSRSGSNGYT
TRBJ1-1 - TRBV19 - ASSPATGMNTEAF
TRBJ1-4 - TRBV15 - ATSRDRSAASVGFSEKLF
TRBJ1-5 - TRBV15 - ATRPGLYSNQPQH
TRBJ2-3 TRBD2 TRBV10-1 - ASSESGIGTDTQY
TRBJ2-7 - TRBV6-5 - ASRRGGGGLYEQY